The subject of this entry is one T cell receptor beta chain. Individuals drawn from 20 to 30 US areas were roughly 18 to 95 years old. The CDR3 has 14 residues. The V end was cut by 2 bases, the J end by 4 bases, with 12 bases between. In germline, CDR1 is SGHKS, CDR2 YYEKEE (reference sequence). The sample is drawn from a study of blood T cell repertoires in COVID-19. Study in general: Researchers got acute and convalescent COVID-19 samples from the United States, Italy and Spain. The analysed material was cDNA or gDNA that came from T cells, B-cell-depleted T cells, or PBMCs.

Profiling relied on immunoSEQ multiplex PCR, and the TCRdb table lists in-frame clones only, not all of them. This table has more than 150,000 clones, 80% to 90% appearing once. What was sequenced was PBMCs or T cells enriched from blood (not recorded which). The genes are TRBV5-5 and TRBJ2-5; weak D call: TRBD1 (5 bases). The sequence was collected from a woman between 50 and 59 years old who had recovered from COVID-19. In DNA, the CDR3 is TGTGCCAGCAGCTTTCTAGGGGCCGGAGAGACCCAGTACTTC. Encoded protein: CASSFLGAGETQYF.